These 7 T cell receptor beta chains share one sample of origin, sequenced in a study of cytomegalovirus exposure and HLA in healthy donors. In the PCR, 60 Vbeta and 13 Jbeta primers were used. The table came from immunoSEQ multiplex PCR; TCRdb's copy has only in-frame clones and leaves some out. The profile shows under 150,000 clones, 70% to 80% of them singletons. Sequencing used PBMCs. These receptor sequences come from a woman aged 45-59 years in good health and CMV-seronegative.

The sample holds one count of this clone. This rearrangement joins TRBV28 to TRBJ2-7, with unresolved D. CDR1 MDHEN and CDR2 SYDVKM come from the germline V gene. V lost 9 bases and J 7 bases, leaving 13 bases between the germline ends. CDR3 length equals 11 residues. The CDR3, as DNA: TGTGCCAGTTCTACTCTGGTGGAGCAGTACGTC. Its translation: CASSTLVEQYV.

The chain is built from TRBV5-1 and TRBJ2-5; TRBD1 is a possible D gene (5 bases). Trimming took 1 base from V and 5 from J, leaving 9 bases between them. The germline V gene encodes CDR1 SGHRS and CDR2 YFSETQ. The CDR3 runs to 13 residues. CDR3 protein: CASSLRGRETQYF. CDR3 nucleotides: TGCGCCAGCAGCTTGAGGGGCAGGGAGACCCAGTACTTC.

The chain has TRBV13 and TRBJ2-5; 7 bases line up with TRBD1. The CDR3 consists of 14 residues. The germline V gene has CDR1 PRHDT and CDR2 FYEKMQ (reference sequence). With V trimmed by 4 bases and J by 6 bases, 8 bases remained unmatched. The CDR3 DNA is TGTGCCAGCAGCTCCCTCTCAGGGGGAAAGACCCAGTACTTC. The encoded protein is CASSSLSGGKTQYF.

Written as DNA, the CDR3 is TGTGCCAGCAGTAGACCGGGACAGGGGGCAAGTAGGGAGCTGTTTTTT. Protein: CASSRPGQGASRELFF. V usage is TRBV28 and J usage is TRBJ2-2; 12 positions match TRBD1. The V and J ends lost 5 bases and 9 bases, in that order; junction bases with no gene match: 10. This CDR3 is 16 amino acids long. Germline V gene sequence: CDR1 MDHEN, CDR2 SYDVKM.

On this clone: One end of the junction varies from germline; a read error may be responsible. V is TRBV7-7 and J is TRBJ2-2; D unresolved. Germline V gene data show CDR1 as SSHAT and CDR2 as FNYEAQ (reference sequence). This CDR3 has 13 amino acids. CDR3 sequence (DNA): TGTGCTAGCAGCCGAACATGGACCGGGGAGCTGTTTTTT. It specifies CASSRTWTGELFF.

The rearrangement joins TRBV12-5 to TRBJ2-1, with a weak D call TRBD2 (6 bases). V lost 3 bases and J 5 bases, leaving 14 bases between the germline ends. There are 15 residues in the CDR3. Germline V gene sequence: CDR1 LGHNT, CDR2 FRNRAP. The CDR3 is CASGFQEGFHNEQFF. The CDR3 DNA reads TGTGCTAGTGGTTTTCAGGAGGGCTTCCACAATGAGCAGTTCTTC.

The chain links TRBV18 to TRBJ2-7; D perhaps matches TRBD2 (5 bases). The V end lost 3 bases, the J end lost 4 bases, and 19 bases lay between the germline ends. The CDR3 has 16 residues. The V gene's germline CDR1 is KGHSH and CDR2 LQKENI. CDR3 region: CASSPLVALEGYEQYF. In DNA form, the CDR3 reads TGTGCCAGCTCACCGCTTGTAGCCCTTGAGGGATACGAGCAGTACTTC. The full variable domain, in which reference TRBV18 and TRBJ2-7 provide the parts outside the CDR3, is NAGVMQNPRHLVRRRGQEARLRCSPMKGHSHVYWYRQLPEEGLKFMVYLQKENIIDESGMPKERFSAEFPKEGPSILRIQQVVRGDSAAYFCASSPLVALEGYEQYFGPGTRLTVT.